Each of the 28 T cell receptor beta chains below was sequenced from the same sample in a study of beta chain features in type 1 diabetes. TCRB transcripts that were expressed got sequenced, as all of the isolated RNA had been reverse transcribed. Sequenced by immunoSEQ multiplex PCR; TCRdb stores in-frame clones only, minus some. Among about 230,000 clones, over 7.5% were seen once, and the ten largest hold about 0.037%. The sample comprised naive CD4+ T cells from blood. The receptors shown here come from a woman between 18 and 29 years old in good health.

This clone occurred a few times. The chain uses TRBV30 and TRBJ2-5, with 7 bases lining up with TRBD2. In germline, CDR1 is GTSNPN, CDR2 SVGIG (reference sequence). V lost 2 bases and J lost 7; bases outside the gene matches: 4. The CDR3 totals 12 residues. The CDR3 spells CAWSSGGGTQYF. The CDR3 DNA reads as TGTGCCTGGAGTAGTGGGGGGGGGACCCAGTACTTC.

This clone was seen more than once but under ten times. V usage is TRBV6-1 and J usage is TRBJ1-2, with 8 positions matching TRBD1. With 10 bases clipped from V and 0 bases from J, the junction kept 4 bases outside the gene matches. CDR1 and CDR2 (germline): MNHNS, SASEGT. The CDR3 is made up of 13 amino acids. CDR3 amino acids: CAITTGANYGYTF. DNA for the CDR3: TGTGCCATTACGACAGGGGCTAACTATGGCTACACCTTC.

This sequence joins TRBV7-3 and TRBJ2-1; D is ambiguous. This CDR3 region has 16 residues. In germline, CDR1 is SGHTA, CDR2 FQGTGA. Trimming left V 0 bases short and J 0 bases short, with 9 bases between. The CDR3 nucleotides read TGTGCCAGCAGCTTAACCGCTGCGAGCTCCTACAATGAGCAGTTCTTC. As protein: CASSLTAASSYNEQFF.

This clone appeared a few times. V is TRBV5-5 and J is TRBJ1-2; no clear D. Per the germline V gene, CDR1 is SGHKS and CDR2 is YYEKEE (reference sequence). The CDR3 contains 12 residues. V was pared by 0 bases and J by 8 bases, with 8 bases between. The CDR3 DNA reads as TGTGCCAGCAGCTTGGGGGTAGCCGGCTACACCTTC. This codes for CASSLGVAGYTF.

The rearrangement joins TRBV30 to TRBJ1-2, with D possibly TRBD1 on 6 matching bases. V lost 3 bases and J 0 bases, leaving 20 bases between the germline ends. Germline CDR1 is GTSNPN and CDR2 is SVGIG (reference sequence). This CDR3 is 17 amino acids long. CDR3 residues: CAWRRGTGTPSNYGYTF. As DNA, the CDR3 is TGTGCCTGGAGGCGAGGAACCGGGACACCTTCTAACTATGGCTACACCTTC.

Concerning this clone itself: The same CDR3 arises from other DNA sequences in this sample as well. The genes are TRBV6-1 and TRBJ1-5; 7 bases agree with TRBD1. Germline CDR1 MNHNS, CDR2 SASEGT. The CDR3 length is 15 residues. V shed 0 bases, J shed 2 bases, and the junction held 1 base outside the gene matches. The CDR3 DNA reads TGTGCCAGCAGTGAAGCAGGGGGCGGCAATCAGCCCCAGCATTTT. Protein sequence: CASSEAGGGNQPQHF.

This clone was observed a few times. The V call is TRBV6-5, the J call TRBJ2-3, with a weak D call TRBD1 (6 bases). The length of the CDR3 is 14 residues. Germline V CDR1 and CDR2: MNHEY, SVGAGI. Trimming removed 2 bases from V and 2 bases from J, with 8 bases in between. The CDR3 region has the DNA TGTGCCAGCAGTTACAGGGACATCACAGATACGCAGTATTTT. This encodes CASSYRDITDTQYF.

This sequence joins TRBV9 and TRBJ1-4, with TRBD1 matching 7 bases. Germline loops: CDR1 SGDLS, CDR2 YYNGEE. V shed 0 bases and J 7 bases; nucleotides not matched to a gene: 6. The length of the CDR3 is 15 residues. The CDR3 DNA sequence: TGTGCCAGCAGCGTAGAGGGGGCTCGAGGTGAAAAACTGTTTTTT. Translated: CASSVEGARGEKLFF.

This clone was picked up one time. Different DNA sequences within this sample yield the same CDR3. The chain recombines TRBV6-5 with TRBJ2-7; TRBD2 might be the D (5 bases). Trimming pared 0 bases from V and 0 bases from J, leaving 9 bases between. Germline V lookup: CDR1 MNHEY, CDR2 SVGAGI. The CDR3 loop spans 15 amino acids. The CDR3 protein is CASSYSRVNSYEQYF. The CDR3 DNA sequence: TGTGCCAGCAGTTACTCGCGGGTAAACTCCTACGAGCAGTACTTC.

The chain employs TRBV5-4 and TRBJ2-5; the match to TRBD1 covers 9 bases. The tail of the sequence fits TRBJ2-7 better, so the J call may be wrong. The length of the CDR3 is 15 residues. Per the germline V gene, CDR1 is SGHNT and CDR2 is YYREEE (reference sequence). DNA of the CDR3: TGTGCCAGCAGTTTTCCCGGGACAGGGTCCCACGAGCAGTACTTC. Protein: CASSFPGTGSHEQYF.

V is TRBV5-6 and J is TRBJ1-5, with TRBD1 identical over 9 bases. The germline V gene has CDR1 SGHDT and CDR2 YYEEEE. The CDR3 has 16 residues. V lost 2 bases to trimming and J lost 4 bases; unmatched junction nucleotides: 7. DNA for the CDR3: TGTGCCAGCAGCTTTCAACAGGGGGCGAGGAATCAGCCCCAGCATTTT. This codes for CASSFQQGARNQPQHF.

A few counts support this clone. This CDR3 reads CASSPTANYGYTF. As DNA, the CDR3 is TGTGCCAGCAGTCCTACAGCCAACTATGGCTACACCTTC. The V gene is TRBV27, the J gene TRBJ1-2; D ambiguous. The CDR3 has 13 amino acids. Deletions cut 5 bases from V and 2 bases from J, with 9 bases between. Germline V gives CDR1 MNHEY, CDR2 SMNVEV (reference sequence).

DNA for the CDR3: TGTGCCTGGACCCATACGCGGGGGCAAAGCTCCTATAATTCACCCCTCCACTTT. Its protein is CAWTHTRGQSSYNSPLHF. V is TRBV30 and J is TRBJ1-6; TRBD1 might be the D (6 bases). Germline V lookup: CDR1 GTSNPN, CDR2 SVGIG (reference sequence). The CDR3 contains 18 residues. Trimming took 4 bases from V and 0 from J, leaving 19 bases between them.

In this sample, this clone turned up a few times. V is TRBV29-1 and J is TRBJ2-7; no reliable D call. V was pared by 7 bases and J by 2 bases, with 21 bases between. Germline CDR1 SQVTM, CDR2 ANQGSEA. CDR3 length equals 15 residues. The CDR3 reads CSAASIEHPPYEQYF. Here the CDR3 DNA reads TGCAGCGCCGCATCCATCGAACACCCACCCTACGAGCAGTACTTC.

Only a few counts were recorded for this clone. The rearrangement joins TRBV9 to TRBJ2-7; perhaps TRBD1 as D (5 bases). The CDR3 loop spans 15 amino acids. V lost 0 bases, J lost 3 bases, and 13 bases lay in between. In germline, CDR1 is SGDLS, CDR2 YYNGEE. The CDR3 bases are TGTGCCAGCAGCGTAGCATGGGGCCTGGACTACGAGCAGTACTTC. It encodes CASSVAWGLDYEQYF.

V usage is TRBV19 and J usage is TRBJ2-1; 9 bases are shared with TRBD2. Germline trimming cut 4 bases from V and 2 bases from J; bases unmatched to any gene: 6. CDR3 length: 16 amino acids. Looked up from germline, CDR1 is LNHDA and CDR2 is SQIVND (reference sequence). The CDR3 sequence is CASSRPRTSAYNEQFF. CDR3 nucleotide sequence: TGTGCCAGTAGTAGGCCCAGGACTAGCGCCTACAATGAGCAGTTCTTC.

V is TRBV5-1 and J is TRBJ2-1, with 7 bases that match TRBD1. The CDR3 is made up of 15 amino acids. V gave up 0 bases and J gave up 5 bases; unmatched junction bases: 5. Germline V gives CDR1 SGHRS, CDR2 YFSETQ. CDR3 residues: CASSLVAGGNNEQFF. Here the CDR3 DNA reads TGCGCCAGCAGCTTGGTAGCAGGGGGAAACAATGAGCAGTTCTTC.

This clone was found many times. The chain couples TRBV11-2 to TRBJ2-5; D is unclear. CDR1 and CDR2 (germline): SGHAT, FQNNGV. V was trimmed by 2 bases and J by 5 bases, leaving 12 bases between them. The CDR3 loop spans 14 amino acids. The chain's CDR3 is CASSLPVRWETQYF. DNA for the CDR3: TGTGCCAGCAGCTTACCCGTCCGGTGGGAGACCCAGTACTTC.

To note about this clone: This sample includes further DNA sequences coding for the same CDR3. The V call is TRBV18, the J call TRBJ1-5; 7 bases fit TRBD1. Germline CDR1 is KGHSH and CDR2 is LQKENI. Unmatched junction bases numbered 2, after V lost 3 bases and J lost 0 bases. The CDR3 contains 15 residues. This CDR3 is CASSPGQNSNQPQHF. The CDR3 region has the DNA TGTGCCAGCTCACCGGGACAGAATAGCAATCAGCCCCAGCATTTT.

The V and J genes are TRBV5-6 and TRBJ2-3; perhaps TRBD2 as D (6 bases). CDR3 length equals 15 residues. The V end lost 7 bases, the J end lost 2 bases, and 17 bases lay between the germline ends. Germline CDR1 and CDR2: SGHDT and YYEEEE. The CDR3 is CASGGNPLDTDTQYF. The CDR3 nucleotides read TGTGCCAGCGGGGGGAATCCCCTGGACACAGATACGCAGTATTTT.

The chain joins TRBV6-4 to TRBJ2-1; 10 positions match TRBD2. CDR1 and CDR2 (germline): MRHNA, SNTAGT. Unmatched junction bases numbered 4, after V lost 4 bases and J lost 4 bases. CDR3 length: 15 amino acids. CDR3 residues: CASSGAGGPYNEQFF. For the CDR3, the DNA is TGTGCCAGCAGTGGAGCGGGAGGGCCTTACAATGAGCAGTTCTTC.

The gene calls are TRBV5-1 and TRBJ2-5, with TRBD1 identical over 11 bases. This CDR3 has 16 amino acids. Trimming at V came to 0 bases and at J to 2 bases, leaving 3 bases not matched to a gene. Germline assignment: CDR1 SGHRS and CDR2 YFSETQ. DNA of the CDR3: TGCGCCAGCAGCTTGGACGGGACAGGGGGACAAGAGACCCAGTACTTC. This gives the protein CASSLDGTGGQETQYF.

The gene calls are TRBV5-4 and TRBJ2-7; 9 bases align to TRBD2. V lost 4 bases, J lost 7 bases, and 9 bases stayed unmatched. The CDR3 consists of 14 residues. Germline CDR1 and CDR2: SGHNT and YYREEE (reference sequence). Written as DNA, the CDR3 is TGTGCCAGCAGCCAAGGTGATCTAGCGGGGGAGCAGTACTTC. It translates to CASSQGDLAGEQYF. Drawing the rest from reference TRBV5-4 and TRBJ2-7, the complete variable domain is ETGVTQSPTHLIKTRGQQVTLRCSSQSGHNTVSWYQQALGQGPQFIFQYYREEENGRGNFPPRFSGLQFPNYSSELNVNALELDDSALYLCASSQGDLAGEQYFGPGTRLTVT.

The V and J genes are TRBV6-1 and TRBJ2-7; TRBD2 aligns across 11 bases. The V and J ends lost 9 bases and 6 bases, in that order; junction bases with no gene match: 10. Germline V gene lookup returns CDR1 MNHNS and CDR2 SASEGT. This CDR3 is built from 14 residues. This chain's CDR3 is CASSPSGRPLEQYF. The CDR3, as DNA: TGTGCCAGTTCCCCTAGCGGGAGGCCGCTCGAGCAGTACTTC.

The sample holds a few counts of this clone. The chain uses TRBV14 and TRBJ1-2; 9 bases align to TRBD1. CDR3 length equals 14 residues. Germline loops: CDR1 SGHDN, CDR2 FVKESK. The junction had 8 bases not matched to a gene; V was cut back by 8 bases and J by 4 bases. CDR3: CASGKQGAAYGYTF. Written as DNA, the CDR3 is TGTGCCAGCGGCAAACAGGGGGCAGCCTATGGCTACACCTTC.

This clone was observed a few times. The rearrangement links TRBV2 to TRBJ1-1; no clear D gene. The CDR3 runs to 16 residues. V dropped 4 bases and J dropped 0 bases, with 15 bases sitting between them. Germline V gives CDR1 SNHLY, CDR2 FYNNEI. The CDR3 reads CASSVPLTVMNTEAFF. The CDR3 coding sequence is TGTGCCAGCAGTGTACCGCTCACAGTTATGAACACTGAAGCTTTCTTT. Combining the CDR3 with reference TRBV2 and TRBJ1-1 gives the whole variable domain EPEVTQTPSHQVTQMGQEVILRCVPISNHLYFYWYRQILGQKVEFLVSFYNNEISEKSEIFDDQFSVERPDGSNFTLKIRSTKLEDSAMYFCASSVPLTVMNTEAFFGQGTRLTVV.

The chain carries TRBV4-1 and TRBJ2-5, with 8 bases lining up with TRBD2. The germline V gene encodes CDR1 MGHRA and CDR2 YSYEKL. With 2 bases clipped from V and 3 bases from J, the junction kept 11 bases outside the gene matches. The CDR3 is 17 amino acids. In DNA, the CDR3 is TGCGCCAGCAGCCAATCTCCGGCGCGGGGGGCAGAAGAGACCCAGTACTTC. Its translation is CASSQSPARGAEETQYF.

In its sample, this clone was seen a few times. V and J are TRBV2 and TRBJ2-1; TRBD2 matches 7 bases. With V trimmed by 6 bases and J by 0 bases, 8 bases remained unmatched. Germline-derived CDR1 and CDR2 are SNHLY and FYNNEI. This CDR3 is 16 amino acids long. The CDR3 sequence: CASRTGTTSSYNEQFF. Here the CDR3 DNA reads TGTGCCAGCAGAACCGGGACTACCAGCTCCTACAATGAGCAGTTCTTC.